Shown below are 9 T cell receptor beta chains from a single sample sequenced in a study of control samples from healthy donors and cancer patients. Profiling relied on immunoSEQ multiplex PCR, and the TCRdb table lists in-frame clones only, not all of them. The data hold 60,000 to 80,000 clones, with about 90% observed a single time. The source material was blood. All receptors come from a woman aged 45-65 years in good health.

The gene calls are TRBV5-1 and TRBJ2-1, with D maybe TRBD2 (5 bases). There are 16 residues in the CDR3. The germline gives CDR1 SGHRS, CDR2 YFSETQ. Trimming shortened V by 5 bases and J by 4 bases, and 19 bases separated the two germline ends. In DNA form, the CDR3 reads TGCGCCAGCAGTTCGCGTTTGGAGTCGGGGTACAATGAGCAGTTCTTC. It specifies CASSSRLESGYNEQFF.

This clone was counted a few times. A junction end diverges from the germline sequence, so it may reflect a read error. The chain recombines TRBV27 with TRBJ2-7; possibly TRBD2 for D (7 bases). The CDR3 length is 13 residues. Germline V lookup: CDR1 MNHEY, CDR2 SMNVEV (reference sequence). DNA for the CDR3: TGTGCCAGCAGCTTATGGCGGGGGCTCGAGCAGTACTTC. Protein product: CASSLWRGLEQYF.

This sequence joins TRBV30 and TRBJ1-5; D may be TRBD1 (6 bases). V shed 0 bases and J shed 5 bases, with 8 bases lying between them. CDR3 length equals 13 residues. Looked up from germline, CDR1 is GTSNPN and CDR2 is SVGIG (reference sequence). CDR3: CAWSVGGYQPQHF. Written as DNA, the CDR3 is TGTGCCTGGAGTGTAGGGGGTTATCAGCCCCAGCATTTT. Together with reference TRBV30 and TRBJ1-5, the CDR3 gives the full variable domain: SQTIHQWPATLVQPVGSPLSLECTVEGTSNPNLYWYRQAAGRGLQLLFYSVGIGQISSEVPQNLSASRPQDRQFILSSKKLLLSDSGFYLCAWSVGGYQPQHFGDGTRLSIL.

In regard to this clone: A junction boundary mismatches the germline segment, possibly from a read error. The chain carries TRBV6-1 and TRBJ1-5; D perhaps matches TRBD1 (6 bases). CDR1 is MNHNS and CDR2 is SASEGT in the germline V gene. This CDR3 spans 15 amino acids. DNA of the CDR3: TGTGCCAGCAGTGAAGAGAGGACAGCAAATCAACCCCAGCATTTT. Its protein product is CASSEERTANQPQHF.

The chain couples TRBV19 to TRBJ2-1, with TRBD2 matching 7 bases. The CDR3 consists of 15 residues. CDR1 and CDR2 (germline): LNHDA, SQIVND (reference sequence). The junction had 5 bases not matched to a gene; V was cut back by 1 base and J by 5 bases. The CDR3: CASSIVNLADNEQFF. The CDR3 nucleotides read TGTGCCAGTAGTATAGTAAACCTAGCGGACAATGAGCAGTTCTTC.

J is TRBJ2-7 and V is TRBV6-5; 9 bases fit TRBD1. The trim removed 10 bases at V and 3 bases at J, leaving 7 bases unmatched. Germline V gene lookup returns CDR1 MNHEY and CDR2 SVGAGI. The CDR3 covers 13 residues. For the CDR3, the DNA is TGTGCCACAGACAGGGGGTCGGGCTACGAGCAGTACTTC. It codes for CATDRGSGYEQYF.

This chain links TRBV15 with TRBJ2-3; D perhaps matches TRBD1 (5 bases). In germline, CDR1 is LNHNV, CDR2 YYDKDF (reference sequence). The CDR3 is made up of 16 amino acids. V shed 0 bases and J shed 3 bases, with 13 bases lying between them. The DNA for the CDR3 is TGTGCCACCAGCAGAGAGCGGCAGGGTCGGACAGATACGCAGTATTTT. Protein sequence: CATSRERQGRTDTQYF.

In this sample, this clone turned up once. V and J are TRBV6-1 and TRBJ2-2; no clear D gene. Trimming removed 4 bases at V and 4 bases at J, with 16 bases between. CDR1 and CDR2 (germline): MNHNS, SASEGT. The CDR3 is 16 residues long. Here the CDR3 DNA reads TGTGCCAGCAGTGTCCCCTTAGTAGGAGTCACCGGGGAGCTGTTTTTT. Protein: CASSVPLVGVTGELFF.

V is TRBV6-5 and J is TRBJ1-2; a possible D gene is TRBD1 (5 bases). The ends were cut back, 4 bases at V and 2 bases at J, with 14 bases in the middle. The CDR3 is made up of 15 amino acids. Germline CDR1 and CDR2: MNHEY and SVGAGI. DNA for the CDR3: TGTGCCAGCAGTTTCGACCTGACAGCCAACTATGGCTACACCTTC. This codes for CASSFDLTANYGYTF.